This TCR beta chain was found in a study of cytomegalovirus exposure and HLA in healthy donors. This PCR relied on a set of 60 Vbeta primers and 13 Jbeta primers. This table comes from immunoSEQ multiplex PCR, and its TCRdb copy is limited to in-frame clones, with some not included. The table records approximately 150,000 clones, approximately 78% of them present only once. The germline gives CDR1 MDHEN, CDR2 SYDVKM. J lost 2 bases, V lost 8 bases, and 5 bases had no gene match. There are 13 residues in the CDR3. The chain is built from TRBV28 and TRBJ1-1; 7 bases are shared with TRBD1. This clonotype originated in a man aged 18 to 29 in good health and CMV-seropositive. The sample comprised PBMCs. The CDR3 loop is CASVGTANTEAFF. CDR3 coding DNA: TGTGCCAGCGTTGGGACAGCCAACACTGAAGCTTTCTTT. Using reference TRBV28 and TRBJ1-1 for the parts outside the CDR3, the full variable domain is DVKVTQSSRYLVKRTGEKVFLECVQDMDHENMFWYRQDPGLGLRLIYFSYDVKMKEKGDIPEGYSVSREKKERFSLILESASTNQTSMYLCASVGTANTEAFFGQGTRLTVV.